This entry lists 30 T cell receptor beta chains sequenced from one sample in a study of T cells in women clearing cervical HPV infection. This table comes from immunoSEQ multiplex PCR, and its TCRdb copy is limited to in-frame clones, with some not included. Its table records tens of thousands of clones. The specimen was blood buffy coat. These receptors were collected from a woman aged 18-70 years with a cervical HPV16 infection that either progressed to CIN3+ or cleared (not recorded which).

On this clone itself: The read stops 3 residues short of the end of the CDR3; the missing end is completed from the germline J gene. The chain combines TRBV5-1 with TRBJ1-1, with unresolved D. Per the germline V gene, CDR1 is SGHRS and CDR2 is YFSETQ. The CDR3 is made up of 14 amino acids. Trimming took off 0 bases at V and 0 bases at J, with 6 bases between the two ends. The CDR3 bases that were read are TGCGCCAGCAGCTTGGGAGCAATGAACACTGAA. Translated: CASSLGAMNTE. The complete CDR3 protein is CASSLGAMNTEAFF.

The sequenced part of the CDR3 DNA is TGTGCCAGCAGCCTTATACAGGGTTTGAACTATGGC. This gives the protein CASSLIQGLNYG. Given in full, the CDR3 is CASSLIQGLNYGYTF. The chain joins TRBV5-6 to TRBJ1-2; tentatively, D is TRBD1 (6 bases). The read ends 3 residues early relative to the CDR3; the germline J gene fills the gap. CDR1 is SGHDT, CDR2 YYEEEE, per germline. The CDR3 totals 15 residues. The germline V and J ends were trimmed by 4 bases and 2 bases, with 15 bases remaining between them.

The CDR3 protein is CASSIGTWGRFNEQFF. Incomplete CDR3 DNA: TGTGCCAGTAGTATCGGGACTTGGGGTCGTTTCAATGAG. The V call is TRBV19, the J call TRBJ2-1; perhaps TRBD2 as D (6 bases). The read is 3 residues too short to cover the CDR3 end, so that end is filled in from the germline J gene. V shed 3 bases and J shed 6 bases, with 18 bases lying between them. This CDR3 is built from 16 residues. The V gene's germline CDR1 is LNHDA and CDR2 SQIVND (reference sequence).

Note on this clone: The sequence runs out 3 residues before the end of the CDR3; the remainder is reconstructed from the germline J gene. The V call is TRBV7-2, the J call TRBJ2-5; 7 bases are a match to TRBD2. Germline trimming cut 5 bases from V and 2 bases from J; bases unmatched to any gene: 8. The CDR3 has 15 residues. Germline V gives CDR1 SGHTA, CDR2 FQGNSA. CDR3 bases read: TGTGCCAGCAGCAGGGGAGGCGGGGGACAAGAGACC. It specifies CASSRGGGGQET. The full CDR3 protein reads CASSRGGGGQETQYF.

In the case of this clone: The read stops 3 residues short of the end of the CDR3; the missing end is completed from the germline J gene. The chain combines TRBV30 with TRBJ1-1, with D possibly TRBD1 on 6 matching bases. V was shortened by 1 base and J by 1 base, with 7 bases between the two germline ends. Germline CDR1 reads GTSNPN; CDR2 reads SVGIG (reference sequence). This CDR3 contains 13 residues. The sequenced part of the CDR3 DNA is TGTGCCTGGAGTGAAGGGGGGAACACTGAA. Its protein product is CAWSEGGNTE. The whole CDR3 is CAWSEGGNTEAFF.

On this clone itself: The sequence runs out 3 residues before the end of the CDR3; the remainder is reconstructed from the germline J gene. The rearrangement uses TRBV5-4 and TRBJ2-2; D is possibly TRBD2 (7 bases). Germline CDR1 and CDR2: SGHNT and YYREEE (reference sequence). CDR3 size: 15 residues. The ends were cut back, 3 bases at V and 5 bases at J, with 14 bases in the middle. The CDR3 reads CASSWPGGPTGELFF. Partial CDR3 DNA: TGTGCCAGCAGCTGGCCCGGGGGGCCGACCGGGGAG.

Comments on this clone: From the germline J gene comes the end of the CDR3, since the read stops 3 residues before it. V and J are TRBV5-6 and TRBJ2-5; a weak D match, TRBD1 (5 bases). This CDR3 is 14 amino acids long. V gave up 4 bases and J gave up 4 bases, with 14 bases separating them. Germline CDR1 reads SGHDT; CDR2 reads YYEEEE. The sequenced part of the CDR3 DNA is TGTGCCAGCAGCCAGACAGAAGGTATAGAGACC. It is translated as CASSQTEGIET. From start to end, the CDR3 is CASSQTEGIETQYF.

With respect to this clone: The read ends 3 residues before the CDR3 terminus; that terminus is restored from the germline J gene. The chain joins TRBV20-1 to TRBJ2-7; 8 positions match TRBD1. This CDR3 has 13 amino acids. CDR1 and CDR2 (germline): DFQATT, SNEGSKA (reference sequence). Trimming took 4 bases from V and 6 from J; bases not matched to a gene: 8. The CDR3 bases that were read are TGCAGTGCTACAACAGGGGGGAGATCCGAG. Amino acid sequence: CSATTGGRSE. The CDR3 reads in full as CSATTGGRSEQYF.

On this clone itself: The observed sequence ends 3 residues before the CDR3 terminus, with the missing tail filled in from the germline J gene. The chain carries TRBV12-3 or TRBV12-4 and TRBJ2-7, with TRBD1 identical over 7 bases. CDR3 length equals 15 residues. Germline trimming cut 1 base from V and 5 bases from J; bases unmatched to any gene: 8. The DNA read from the CDR3 is TGTGCCAGCAGTTTAGGCAGACAGGGTCCCCACGAG. The encoded protein is CASSLGRQGPHE. Given in full, the CDR3 is CASSLGRQGPHEQYF.

As concerns this clone: With the read ending 3 residues before the CDR3 end, the germline J gene is used to fill in that end. The chain uses TRBV20-1 and TRBJ2-3; 8 bases are a match to TRBD2. J lost 6 bases, V lost 5 bases, and 13 bases had no gene match. Per germline, CDR1 DFQATT and CDR2 SNEGSKA (reference sequence). The CDR3 totals 15 residues. CDR3 sequence reads: CSALILAASRDTQYF. CDR3 DNA (partial): TGCAGTGCTCTCATACTAGCGGCTTCTCGGGATACG.

Details on this clone: The CDR3 end is not reached by the read, which stops 3 residues before it; the germline J gene fills it in. The chain is built from TRBV5-1 and TRBJ2-1; 11 nucleotides agree with TRBD1. Losses at the gene ends were 2 bases for V and 2 bases for J; bases not matched to a gene: 9. CDR1 and CDR2 from the germline V gene are SGHRS and YFSETQ. CDR3 size: 18 residues. Incomplete CDR3 DNA: TGCGCCAGCAGCTTTCCTTGGACAGGGGGCGCCCCCTACAATGAG. Protein sequence: CASSFPWTGGAPYNE. The full CDR3 protein reads CASSFPWTGGAPYNEQFF.

On this clone itself: From the germline J gene comes the end of the CDR3, since the read stops 3 residues before it. V gene TRBV2 combines with J gene TRBJ1-2, with 7 bases aligning to TRBD1. Germline V gene lookup returns CDR1 SNHLY and CDR2 FYNNEI. V shed 5 bases and J 5 bases; nucleotides not matched to a gene: 8. The CDR3 is 14 residues long. CDR3 in amino acids: CASSYDRVGYGYTF. Partial CDR3 DNA: TGTGCCAGCAGTTACGACAGGGTGGGATATGGC.

About this clone itself: The read ends 3 residues before the CDR3 terminus; that terminus is restored from the germline J gene. V gene TRBV18 combines with J gene TRBJ1-4, with 7 bases identical to TRBD1. The CDR3 contains 17 residues. CDR1 KGHSH and CDR2 LQKENI come from the germline V gene. Germline trimming cut 2 bases from V and 3 bases from J; bases unmatched to any gene: 9. CDR3 DNA (partial): TGTGCCAGCTCACCATTTAGTTCGACAGGGTCTAATGAAAAA. Encoded protein: CASSPFSSTGSNEK. The whole CDR3 sequence reads CASSPFSSTGSNEKLFF.

Comments on this clone: Read data end 3 residues before the CDR3 end; the end is taken from the germline J gene. The rearrangement uses TRBV12-5 and TRBJ2-5, with a possible D match to TRBD2 (6 bases). Germline loops: CDR1 LGHNT, CDR2 FRNRAP. Trimming took 6 bases from V and 5 from J, leaving 22 bases between them. The CDR3 has 16 residues. CDR3 bases read: TGTGCTAGTGGCTTAATGCTTAGCGGAGTCCGTGAGACC. Translated: CASGLMLSGVRET. The entire CDR3 protein is CASGLMLSGVRETQYF.

To note about this clone: The read stops 3 residues short of the end of the CDR3; the missing end is completed from the germline J gene. The V gene is TRBV5-1, the J gene TRBJ1-1; possibly TRBD1 for D (5 bases). CDR1 and CDR2 (germline): SGHRS, YFSETQ. The CDR3 extends over 15 amino acids. V lost 4 bases, J lost 1 base, and 14 bases lay in between. The CDR3 sequence is CASSTIQGANTEAFF. The part of the CDR3 DNA that was read is TGCGCCAGCAGCACAATTCAGGGCGCGAACACTGAA.

To note about this clone: With the read ending 3 residues before the CDR3 end, the germline J gene is used to fill in that end. V usage is TRBV19 and J usage is TRBJ2-1, with D maybe TRBD1 (5 bases). The CDR3 runs 12 residues. Germline CDR1 reads LNHDA; CDR2 reads SQIVND (reference sequence). Trimming pared 6 bases from V and 5 bases from J, leaving 8 bases between. CDR3 loop: CASRAGNNEQFF. Partial CDR3 DNA: TGTGCCAGTAGGGCAGGGAACAATGAG. The full variable domain, with the rest looked up from reference TRBV19 and TRBJ2-1, is DGGITQSPKYLFRKEGQNVTLSCEQNLNHDAMYWYRQDPGQGLRLIYYSQIVNDFQKGDIAEGYSVSREKKESFPLTVTSAQKNPTAFYLCASRAGNNEQFFGPGTRLTVL.

As for this clone: The read falls 3 residues short of the CDR3 end, and the missing part is taken from the germline J gene. This chain joins TRBV11-2 and TRBJ1-3; the D is unclear. The CDR3 has 15 amino acids. V lost 5 bases, J lost 4 bases, and 15 bases lay in between. Germline CDR1 SGHAT, CDR2 FQNNGV. The part of the CDR3 DNA that was read is TGTGCCAGCAGCAGGTTCTGGGCGCAAGGAAACACC. This codes for CASSRFWAQGNT. The whole CDR3 protein is CASSRFWAQGNTIYF.

In the case of this clone: The sequenced fragment ends 3 residues before the CDR3 boundary, so the rest is inferred from the germline J gene. This chain connects TRBV6-2 or TRBV6-3 to TRBJ2-3; perhaps TRBD1 as D (6 bases). The CDR3 spans 15 residues. In germline, CDR1 is MNHEY, CDR2 SVGEGT. V gave up 4 bases and J gave up 2 bases, with 13 bases separating them. The CDR3 loop reads CASSSSGGPTDTQYF. CDR3 DNA, as far as it was read: TGTGCCAGCAGTTCCTCTGGGGGCCCCACAGATACG.

On this clone: The read stops 3 residues short of the end of the CDR3; the missing end is completed from the germline J gene. The chain links TRBV7-9 to TRBJ2-1; 11 nucleotides align to TRBD2. With V trimmed by 8 bases and J by 5 bases, 2 bases remained unmatched. Germline V CDR1 and CDR2: SEHNR, FQNEAQ (reference sequence). CDR3 length: 13 residues. CDR3 loop: CASGTSGHNEQFF. Incomplete CDR3 DNA: TGTGCCAGCGGGACTAGCGGTCACAATGAG. The full variable domain, its missing parts supplied by reference TRBV7-9 and TRBJ2-1, is DTGVSQNPRHKITKRGQNVTFRCDPISEHNRLYWYRQTLGQGPEFLTYFQNEAQLEKSRLLSDRFSAERPKGSFSTLEIQRTEQGDSAMYLCASGTSGHNEQFFGPGTRLTVL.

Remarks on this clone: The CDR3 end falls 3 residues outside the read, so it is completed with the germline J gene. The rearrangement joins TRBV7-3 to TRBJ1-2; D is perhaps TRBD1 (6 bases). Trimming left V 5 bases short and J 6 bases short, with 13 bases between. The germline V gene has CDR1 SGHTA and CDR2 FQGTGA. This CDR3 spans 13 amino acids. Here the CDR3 reads CASSARGGDGYTF. The CDR3 bases that were read are TGTGCCAGCAGCGCCAGAGGGGGGGATGGC.

Points on this clone: The read terminates 3 residues ahead of where the CDR3 ends, so the germline J gene completes it. V usage is TRBV20-1 and J usage is TRBJ1-4, with TRBD1 identical over 7 bases. The CDR3 is 13 amino acids. V was clipped by 4 bases and J by 10 bases; unmatched bases: 9. The germline gives CDR1 DFQATT, CDR2 SNEGSKA (reference sequence). CDR3 in amino acids: CSAIDRVGAKLFF. The covered CDR3 bases are TGCAGTGCTATTGACAGGGTTGGCGCAAAA.

As to this clone: The CDR3 end is not reached by the read, which stops 3 residues before it; the germline J gene fills it in. This chain uses TRBV10-2 with TRBJ1-5, with D possibly matching TRBD1 (5 bases). Germline assignment: CDR1 WSHSY and CDR2 SAAADI. The CDR3 sequence is 13 residues long. The V and J ends lost 6 bases and 8 bases respectively, with 14 bases between them. Incomplete CDR3 DNA: TGCGCCAGCAGAGATCAGGGAATTGAGCCC. It encodes CASRDQGIEP. The full-length CDR3 reads as CASRDQGIEPQHF.

Comments on this clone: The CDR3 end lies 3 residues beyond the end of the read and is filled in from the germline J gene. The chain carries TRBV19 and TRBJ2-6; 9 nucleotides match TRBD1. Trimming removed 4 bases from V and 0 bases from J; junction bases left unmatched: 7. This CDR3 contains 18 residues. The V gene's germline CDR1 is LNHDA and CDR2 SQIVND (reference sequence). The CDR3 DNA, read in part, is TGTGCCAGTAGTACCCCGGGACAGGGACGCTCTGGGGCCAACGTC. Translating gives CASSTPGQGRSGANV. The complete CDR3 protein is CASSTPGQGRSGANVLTF. Supplemented by reference TRBV19 and TRBJ2-6, the full variable domain reads DGGITQSPKYLFRKEGQNVTLSCEQNLNHDAMYWYRQDPGQGLRLIYYSQIVNDFQKGDIAEGYSVSREKKESFPLTVTSAQKNPTAFYLCASSTPGQGRSGANVLTFGAGSRLTVL.

A remark on this clone: The CDR3 goes on 3 residues after the read ends, and that part is filled in from the germline J gene. This chain links TRBV9 with TRBJ2-3; D remains unclear. This CDR3 has 15 amino acids. The ends were cut back, 0 bases at V and 0 bases at J, with 8 bases in the middle. Germline V CDR1 and CDR2: SGDLS, YYNGEE. The DNA read from the CDR3 is TGTGCCAGCAGCGTAGATCATACTAGCACAGATACG. This codes for CASSVDHTSTDT. Given in full, the CDR3 is CASSVDHTSTDTQYF.

Concerning this clone itself: The read is 3 residues too short to cover the CDR3 end, so that end is filled in from the germline J gene. This chain joins TRBV10-3 and TRBJ1-1; 7 bases align to TRBD1. CDR1 is ENHRY and CDR2 is SYGVKD in the germline V gene. V dropped 4 bases and J dropped 3; count of bases not matched to a gene: 5. The CDR3 runs 14 residues. The CDR3 loop reads CAISARDRDTEAFF. The DNA read from the CDR3 is TGTGCCATCAGTGCCCGGGACAGAGACACTGAA.

Concerning this clone itself: The CDR3 end lies 3 residues beyond the end of the read and is filled in from the germline J gene. The chain links TRBV5-4 to TRBJ1-4, with D maybe TRBD1 (6 bases). V dropped 3 bases and J dropped 0 bases, with 9 bases sitting between them. CDR1 is SGHNT, CDR2 YYREEE, per germline (reference sequence). CDR3 length: 15 residues. Here the CDR3 reads CASSSRQATNEKLFF. CDR3 DNA, as far as it was read: TGTGCCAGCAGCTCCCGACAGGCAACTAATGAAAAA. The variable domain in full, completed from reference TRBV5-4 and TRBJ1-4, reads ETGVTQSPTHLIKTRGQQVTLRCSSQSGHNTVSWYQQALGQGPQFIFQYYREEENGRGNFPPRFSGLQFPNYSSELNVNALELDDSALYLCASSSRQATNEKLFFGSGTQLSVL.

With regard to this clone: Different DNA sequences within this sample yield the same CDR3. The CDR3 sequence is CASSGQMNTEAFF. The sequenced part of the CDR3 DNA is TGTGCCAGCAGTGGGCAGATGAACACTGAA. This chain uses TRBV2 with TRBJ1-1, with D unclear. The read ends 3 residues early relative to the CDR3; the germline J gene fills the gap. This CDR3 contains 13 residues. The germline V gene has CDR1 SNHLY and CDR2 FYNNEI. Trimming pared 4 bases from V and 0 bases from J, leaving 6 bases between.

With regard to this clone: Sequencing ends 3 residues short of the CDR3 end; the germline J gene provides the rest. The chain couples TRBV6-4 to TRBJ2-2, with no clear D. CDR3 length: 14 amino acids. V was pared by 8 bases and J by 2 bases, with 12 bases between. From germline, CDR1 is MRHNA and CDR2 SNTAGT. The CDR3 spells CASEPQANTGELFF. The DNA read from the CDR3 is TGTGCCAGCGAGCCGCAGGCTAACACCGGGGAG.

A note on this clone: The read falls 3 residues short of the CDR3 end, and the missing part is taken from the germline J gene. V usage is TRBV7-2 and J usage is TRBJ2-7; TRBD2 is a possible D gene (6 bases). The V and J ends lost 5 bases and 0 bases respectively, with 11 bases between them. CDR1 and CDR2 (germline): SGHTA, FQGNSA. The length of the CDR3 is 14 residues. CDR3 bases read: TGTGCCAGCAGCGCGGGGTACCTCTCCTACGAG. Amino acid sequence: CASSAGYLSYE. The whole CDR3 protein is CASSAGYLSYEQYF.

As regards this clone: The read terminates 3 residues before the CDR3 end, so the remaining end is supplied by the germline J gene. The J gene is TRBJ2-1, the V gene TRBV6-4, with 14 positions matching TRBD2. CDR1 and CDR2 from the germline V gene are MRHNA and SNTAGT. V dropped 6 bases and J dropped 8; count of bases not matched to a gene: 6. The CDR3 is 15 amino acids. The CDR3 here is CASRGLAGESHEQFF. The sequenced CDR3 bases are TGTGCCAGCAGGGGACTAGCGGGAGAAAGTCATGAG.